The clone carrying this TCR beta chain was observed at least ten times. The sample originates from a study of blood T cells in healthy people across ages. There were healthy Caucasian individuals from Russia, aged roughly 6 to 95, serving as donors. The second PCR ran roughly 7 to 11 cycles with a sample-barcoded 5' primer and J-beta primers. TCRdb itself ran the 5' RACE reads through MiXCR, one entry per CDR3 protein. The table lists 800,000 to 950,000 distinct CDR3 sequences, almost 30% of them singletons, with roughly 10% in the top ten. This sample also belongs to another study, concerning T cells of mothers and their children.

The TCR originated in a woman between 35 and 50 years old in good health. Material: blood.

CDR3 coding DNA: TGCGCCAGCAGCTTGAGTCAGGGATATGGCTACACCTTC. The encoded protein is CASSLSQGYGYTF. This rearrangement joins TRBV5-1 to TRBJ1-2; possible D gene TRBD1, 5 bases. CDR1 SGHRS and CDR2 YFSETQ come from the germline V gene. The CDR3 spans 13 residues. V was cut by 1 base and J by 5 bases, with 9 bases left in between.